This T cell receptor beta chain was sequenced during a study of human T cells and chemical hapten exposure. Overall study context: Patches with 0.01% DPC went on the upper back, and the tests were read at 6 days.

V dropped 8 bases and J dropped 0 bases, with 11 bases sitting between them. The CDR3 contains 14 residues. TCRdb re-called the RACE reads through MiXCR, storing one row per CDR3 protein. The data hold 180,000 or so distinct CDR3 sequences, with around 13% observed a single time. Time point: patch test 1, 2 weeks after DPC sensitization. Treatment noted: therapeutic diphenylcyclopropenone sensitization with weekly scalp DPC. The chain links TRBV12-3 or TRBV12-4 to TRBJ1-3; D call uncertain. The material was whole blood, obtained in connection with sensitization to the hapten diphenylcyclopropenone (DPC). The receptor comes from a woman younger than 45 with alopecia areata. Some clones in this sample may be carry-over from other donors' samples. The CDR3 is CASANTVSGNTIYF. Written as DNA, the CDR3 is TGTGCCAGCGCCAATACCGTCTCTGGAAACACCATATATTTT.